A selection of T cell receptor beta chains follows, all from one sample in a study of T cell repertoires in cytomegalovirus infection. Antigens of these TCRs are unknown. TCRdb itself ran the reads through MiXCR, one entry per CDR3 protein. Among hundreds of thousands of distinct CDR3 sequences listed, roughly 36% were seen once. The sample was cultured PBMCs, taken from culture after CMV antigen stimulation. The receptors derive from a human donor in good health (CMV status not recorded). Some clones in this sample may be carry-over from other donors' samples. The CDR3 runs from the conserved cysteine through the conserved F or W. D genes are given only for firm matches. Only some rows state a clone size, as once, few, many or a class for expanded clones.

size: .; J: TRBJ1-1; V: TRBV12-5; D: TRBD1; CDR3: CASGFNRRDRTYEAFF; DNA: TGTGCTAGTGGTTTCAACCGCCGGGACAGGACTTATGAAGCTTTCTTT
size: few; J: TRBJ1-2; V: TRBV6-1; D: TRBD1; CDR3: CASSEYVGQRSGYTF; DNA: TGTGCCAGCAGTGAATATGTGGGACAGCGGAGCGGCTACACCTTC
size: .; J: TRBJ2-7; V: TRBV25-1; D: .; CDR3: CASSETSGTAYEQYF; DNA: TGTGCCAGCAGTGAGACCTCCGGGACGGCCTACGAGCAGTACTTC
size: .; J: TRBJ1-1; V: TRBV20-1; D: .; CDR3: CSAPFGEGNTEAFF; DNA: TGCAGTGCCCCCTTCGGGGAAGGGAACACTGAAGCTTTCTTT
size: .; J: TRBJ1-4; V: TRBV7-9; D: .; CDR3: CASSFGPGKDEKLFF; DNA: TGTGCCAGCAGCTTTGGCCCAGGAAAGGATGAAAAACTGTTTTTT
size: few; J: TRBJ2-7; V: TRBV11-1; D: .; CDR3: CASSLLGQYF; DNA: TGTGCCAGCAGCTTGCTCGGGCAGTACTTC
size: .; J: TRBJ2-3; V: TRBV6-1; D: .; CDR3: CASTEPQASGTDTQYF; DNA: TGTGCCAGCACTGAACCTCAAGCTTCTGGCACAGATACGCAGTATTTT
size: .; J: TRBJ2-3; V: TRBV5-1; D: TRBD1; CDR3: CASSRDRAWTDTQYF; DNA: TGCGCCAGCAGCAGAGACAGGGCCTGGACAGATACGCAGTATTTT
size: .; J: TRBJ2-7; V: TRBV19; D: TRBD1; CDR3: CASSPKSGTGRVEQYF; DNA: TGTGCCAGTAGTCCGAAGAGCGGGACAGGGCGTGTCGAGCAGTACTTC
size: .; J: TRBJ2-6; V: TRBV7-6; D: .; CDR3: CASSRDLPGPFSGANVLTF; DNA: TGTGCCAGCAGTCGTGATCTCCCGGGACCATTCTCTGGGGCCAACGTCCTGACTTTC
size: few; J: TRBJ1-6; V: TRBV20-1; D: .; CDR3: CSARKTGMRENSPLHF; DNA: TGCAGTGCTAGAAAAACAGGGATGAGGGAGAATTCACCCCTCCACTTT
size: .; J: TRBJ2-1; V: TRBV28; D: TRBD2; CDR3: CASSLRGLAGEGNEQFF; DNA: TGTGCCAGCAGTTTAAGGGGACTAGCGGGGGAGGGCAATGAGCAGTTCTTC
size: many; J: TRBJ2-3; V: TRBV7-8; D: TRBD1; CDR3: CASSRDRADTDTQYF; DNA: TGTGCCAGCAGCCGGGACAGGGCTGACACAGATACGCAGTATTTT
size: few; J: TRBJ1-6; V: TRBV6-1; D: .; CDR3: CASRPGHSSYNSPLHF; DNA: TGTGCCAGCAGACCGGGACATAGCTCCTATAATTCACCCCTCCACTTT
size: .; J: TRBJ2-1; V: TRBV5-1; D: TRBD2; CDR3: CASSAIPGLPNEQFF; DNA: TGCGCCAGCAGCGCTATCCCGGGACTACCCAATGAGCAGTTCTTC
size: .; J: TRBJ2-7; V: TRBV12-3/TRBV12-4; D: .; CDR3: CASSKAASYEQYF; DNA: TGTGCCAGCAGCAAGGCGGCCTCCTACGAGCAGTACTTC
size: few; J: TRBJ2-1; V: TRBV12-3/TRBV12-4; D: .; CDR3: CASSLASVTEQFF; DNA: TGTGCCAGCAGTTTAGCCAGCGTGACTGAGCAGTTCTTC
size: .; J: TRBJ2-1; V: TRBV9; D: TRBD2; CDR3: CASSVQTSGPYNEQFF; DNA: TGTGCCAGCAGCGTACAGACTAGCGGACCCTACAATGAGCAGTTCTTC
size: .; J: TRBJ2-3; V: TRBV20-1; D: TRBD2; CDR3: CSASRLAGNTDTQYF; DNA: TGCAGTGCTTCACGACTAGCGGGCAACACAGATACGCAGTATTTT
size: few; J: TRBJ2-3; V: TRBV10-3; D: TRBD2; CDR3: CAISESGGASTDTQYF; DNA: TGTGCCATCAGTGAAAGCGGGGGGGCTAGCACAGATACGCAGTATTTT
size: .; J: TRBJ1-5; V: TRBV2; D: .; CDR3: CASSEPWRNQPQHF; DNA: TGTGCCAGCAGTGAACCCTGGCGCAATCAGCCCCAGCATTTT
size: many; J: TRBJ1-5; V: TRBV7-2; D: TRBD1; CDR3: CASSPRGGQPQHF; DNA: TGTGCCAGCAGCCCCAGGGGGGGTCAGCCCCAGCATTTT
size: .; J: TRBJ1-1; V: TRBV6-5; D: .; CDR3: CASSYIRESGNTEAFF; DNA: TGTGCCAGCAGTTACATCCGGGAGTCAGGGAACACTGAAGCTTTCTTT
size: .; J: TRBJ1-5; V: TRBV7-2; D: .; CDR3: CASSRQHPRLTQHF; DNA: TGTGCCAGCAGCCGTCAACACCCCCGATTGACCCAGCATTTT
size: .; J: TRBJ1-1; V: TRBV15; D: .; CDR3: CATSTNPRENTEAFF; DNA: TGTGCCACCAGCACTAATCCCAGAGAGAACACTGAAGCTTTCTTT
size: .; J: TRBJ1-2; V: TRBV4-2; D: .; CDR3: CASSQDTGAAYGYTF; DNA: TGTGCCAGCAGCCAAGATACGGGGGCTGCCTATGGCTACACCTTC
size: .; J: TRBJ2-2; V: TRBV7-2; D: .; CDR3: CASSLGRTGGLVF; DNA: TGTGCCAGCAGCTTAGGTCGCACCGGGGGGCTGGTTTTT
size: few; J: TRBJ1-5; V: TRBV7-8; D: TRBD1; CDR3: CASSLTGEWVQPQHF; DNA: TGTGCCAGCAGCTTAACAGGGGAGTGGGTTCAGCCCCAGCATTTT
size: few; J: TRBJ1-5; V: TRBV28; D: .; CDR3: CASTRRPGNSNQPQHF; DNA: TGTGCCAGCACCCGCCGTCCAGGGAATAGCAATCAGCCCCAGCATTTT
size: few; J: TRBJ2-1; V: TRBV7-6; D: .; CDR3: CASSLDTPRQFF; DNA: TGTGCCAGCAGCTTAGACACGCCACGCCAGTTCTTC
size: .; J: TRBJ1-4; V: TRBV19; D: .; CDR3: CASSNSAEIREKLFF; DNA: TGTGCCAGTAGTAATAGCGCGGAAATTCGGGAAAAACTGTTTTTT
size: .; J: TRBJ2-7; V: TRBV18; D: .; CDR3: CASSPESGAEQYF; DNA: TGTGCCAGCTCACCCGAGTCAGGGGCCGAGCAGTACTTC
size: .; J: TRBJ1-1; V: TRBV7-9; D: .; CDR3: CASSLDLIASAEAFF; DNA: TGTGCCAGCAGCTTAGATCTCATAGCGTCCGCTGAAGCTTTCTTT
size: once; J: TRBJ2-7; V: TRBV20-1; D: .; CDR3: CSAGWSSYEQYF; DNA: TGCAGTGCTGGTTGGAGCTCCTACGAGCAGTACTTC
size: .; J: TRBJ1-4; V: TRBV7-2; D: .; CDR3: CASSLGQDLNEKLFF; DNA: TGTGCCAGCAGCTTAGGACAAGATCTAAATGAAAAACTGTTTTTT
size: few; J: TRBJ2-6; V: TRBV19; D: .; CDR3: CASSILASGANVLTF; DNA: TGTGCCAGTAGTATTCTCGCCTCTGGGGCCAACGTCCTGACTTTC
size: .; J: TRBJ1-2; V: TRBV19; D: .; CDR3: CASTQGNYGYTF; DNA: TGTGCCAGTACACAGGGCAACTATGGCTACACCTTC
size: .; J: TRBJ1-2; V: TRBV7-8; D: .; CDR3: CASSPRTPTSANYGYTF; DNA: TGTGCCAGCAGCCCCCGGACACCCACTTCGGCGAACTATGGCTACACCTTC
size: .; J: TRBJ2-5; V: TRBV10-3; D: .; CDR3: CAISATRGEGYPAQETQYF; DNA: TGTGCCATCAGTGCGACGAGGGGGGAGGGCTACCCCGCCCAAGAGACCCAGTACTTC
size: .; J: TRBJ2-5; V: TRBV7-2; D: .; CDR3: CASSFHPESEETQYF; DNA: TGTGCCAGCAGCTTTCACCCGGAGTCGGAAGAGACCCAGTACTTC
size: .; J: TRBJ2-2; V: TRBV7-8; D: .; CDR3: CASSLAGQGQFITGELFF; DNA: TGTGCCAGCAGCTTAGCGGGTCAGGGACAATTCATCACCGGGGAGCTGTTTTTT
size: .; J: TRBJ1-2; V: TRBV6-1; D: .; CDR3: CASRQRYGYTF; DNA: TGTGCCAGCAGGCAGAGATATGGCTACACCTTC
size: few; J: TRBJ2-1; V: TRBV7-9; D: .; CDR3: CASSLDEQFF; DNA: TGTGCCAGCAGCTTAGATGAGCAGTTCTTC
size: .; J: TRBJ2-1; V: TRBV5-3; D: .; CDR3: CASSLDIGRTSNEQFF; DNA: TGTGCCAGCAGCTTGGATATCGGCAGGACGTCGAATGAGCAGTTCTTC